This is a list of T cell receptor beta chains from one sample in a study of blood T cell repertoires in COVID-19. Profiled with immunoSEQ multiplex PCR; TCRdb holds only in-frame clones, not every one. This table has roughly 100,000 clones, 91% appearing once. Sequenced input: peripheral blood. Receptors originate from a middle-aged man with acute or convalescent COVID-19. Each CDR3 is given with its conserved first and last residue. Each record gives: CDR3 length, V gene, D gene, J gene, CDR3 protein. A D gene is named only where the DNA matches it firmly.

17	TRBV5-1	-	TRBJ2-1	CASSLPADRVTYNEQFF
12	TRBV2	-	TRBJ1-2	CASSFSGYGYTF
13	TRBV7-2	-	TRBJ2-1	CASTDNRDLGQFF
15	TRBV19	TRBD1	TRBJ1-1	CASSILDRVSTEAFF
13	TRBV10-3	-	TRBJ1-2	CAISELSDYGYTF
14	TRBV2	-	TRBJ1-5	CASSGLLRNQPQHF
14	TRBV4-3	-	TRBJ1-1	CASSRTAQNTEAFF
13	TRBV12-3/TRBV12-4	-	TRBJ1-2	CASSFMRSHGYTF
15	TRBV19	-	TRBJ1-5	CASSIEPTHNQPQHF
18	TRBV7-2	TRBD2	TRBJ2-3	CASQPAGGDATSTDTQYF
14	TRBV6-5	-	TRBJ1-5	CASRTGSGNQPQHF
12	TRBV28	-	TRBJ2-5	CASKGPGETQYF
16	TRBV3-1/TRBV3-2	-	TRBJ2-5	CASSPRGGVQLETQYF
15	TRBV27	TRBD1	TRBJ2-7	CASRPEGTGAYEQYF
14	TRBV19	-	TRBJ1-3	CASSMDHGFNTIYF
15	TRBV28	-	TRBJ1-1	CASSSITGLNTEAFF
13	TRBV12-3/TRBV12-4	-	TRBJ2-1	CVSSLLQGNEQFF
14	TRBV30	-	TRBJ1-4	CAWTAGTTNEKLFF
15	TRBV27	-	TRBJ2-7	CASSLTTEFSYEQYF
13	TRBV7-9	-	TRBJ1-1	CASSLQENTEAFF
15	TRBV7-2	-	TRBJ2-2	CASSSGVRGRGELFF
13	TRBV5-6	-	TRBJ1-2	CASSPTGAVGYTF
15	TRBV19	-	TRBJ1-2	CASGIQGLRIGGYTF
15	TRBV19	-	TRBJ2-6	CASSPRSSGANVLTF
15	TRBV19	TRBD1	TRBJ1-5	CASSIDKGAGQPQHF
14	TRBV2	-	TRBJ1-5	CASDTGYSNQPQHF
14	TRBV5-6	TRBD1	TRBJ1-1	CASSLTGLNTEAFF
13	TRBV5-5	-	TRBJ1-5	CASSLGDYQPQHF
13	TRBV7-9	-	TRBJ1-2	CASKASGAHGYTF
15	TRBV15	TRBD1	TRBJ1-4	CATSRDRQGVGKLFF
13	TRBV18	-	TRBJ2-1	CASSPTAHNEQFF
14	TRBV19	-	TRBJ2-7	CASSIDITGNEQYF
17	TRBV6-2/TRBV6-3	TRBD1	TRBJ1-1	CASSYLRTGIMNTEAFF
15	TRBV3-1/TRBV3-2	TRBD2	TRBJ2-1	CASTPGRGLDNEQFF
16	TRBV7-9	-	TRBJ1-3	CASSNQAGESGNTIYF
11	TRBV20-1	-	TRBJ2-7	CSARAGLEQYF
19	TRBV4-2	TRBD1	TRBJ1-5	CASSQDQGQGQAPRQPQHF
14	TRBV5-1	-	TRBJ2-5	CASSLVQGPETQYF
16	TRBV7-9	TRBD1	TRBJ2-3	CASTKPGQGSTDTQYF
15	TRBV19	-	TRBJ2-4	CASSDIGGWGNIQYF
14	TRBV2	TRBD2	TRBJ2-1	CASGTSGVHNEQFF
18	TRBV3-1/TRBV3-2	-	TRBJ2-1	CASNPGLPSRSSYNEQFF
15	TRBV18	-	TRBJ1-1	CASSVQGGKNTEAFF
14	TRBV4-3	-	TRBJ2-2	CASSQDRGAGELFF
15	TRBV15	-	TRBJ1-5	CATSRAVRENQPQHF
14	TRBV7-3	TRBD2	TRBJ2-2	CASSFTSGAGELFF
16	TRBV7-6	-	TRBJ1-6	CASSPAARSYNSPLHF